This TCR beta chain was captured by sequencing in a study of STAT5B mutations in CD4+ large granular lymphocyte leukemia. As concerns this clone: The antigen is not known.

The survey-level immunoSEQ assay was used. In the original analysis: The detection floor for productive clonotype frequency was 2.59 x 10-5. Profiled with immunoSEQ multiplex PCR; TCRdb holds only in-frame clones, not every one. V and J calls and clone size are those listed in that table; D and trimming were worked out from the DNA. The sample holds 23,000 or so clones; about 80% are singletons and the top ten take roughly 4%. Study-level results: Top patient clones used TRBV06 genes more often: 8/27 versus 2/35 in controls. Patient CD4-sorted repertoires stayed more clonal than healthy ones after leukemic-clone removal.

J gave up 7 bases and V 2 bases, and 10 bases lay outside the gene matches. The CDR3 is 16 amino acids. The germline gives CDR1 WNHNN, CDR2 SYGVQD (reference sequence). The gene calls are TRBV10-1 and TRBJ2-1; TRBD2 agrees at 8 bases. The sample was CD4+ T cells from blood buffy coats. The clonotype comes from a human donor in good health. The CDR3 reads CASSEPRAGGRNEQFF. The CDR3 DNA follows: TGCGCCAGCAGTGAGCCTCGGGCGGGAGGTCGGAATGAGCAGTTCTTC.